This T cell receptor (beta chain) was sequenced during a study of blood T cell repertoires in COVID-19. Looking at the study overall: Samples of COVID-19 (acute and convalescent) were obtained from the United States, Italy and Spain.

The V and J ends lost 5 bases and 3 bases, in that order; junction bases with no gene match: 8. CDR1 and CDR2 (germline): MNHNS, SASEGT. The CDR3 runs to 15 residues. Produced via immunoSEQ multiplex PCR; TCRdb's table is partial and in-frame only. The table has roughly 300,000 clones, under 95% seen once. Sequences were obtained from PBMCs or T cells enriched from blood (not recorded which). V and J are TRBV6-1 and TRBJ2-3; the match to TRBD1 covers 7 bases. The origin of this receptor is a woman aged 40 to 55 with acute COVID-19. The CDR3 loop is CASSQGVGPTDTQYF. In nucleotides, the CDR3 is TGTGCCAGCAGTCAGGGGGTGGGTCCGACAGATACGCAGTATTTT.